This T cell receptor (beta chain) was identified in a study of read filtering for tumor transcriptome and immune sequencing. Overall study findings and caveats: Without single-read clonotypes, shared clonotype proportions correlated more between IR-seq and RNA-seq. This fraction held mixed bone marrow immune cells after CD138-negative sorting. RNA-seq captured clonotypes less deeply and reliably than IR-seq.

From about 0.4 ug of RNA, a library with molecular barcoded alpha/delta and beta/gamma adaptors was made. TCRdb re-called the reads with MiXCR, one entry per CDR3 protein. The repertoire consists of around 130,000 distinct CDR3 sequences, with approximately 13% occurring once and the leading ten covering 6.5% to 9%. The sample holds many counts of this clonotype. The antigen remains unidentified. The sequence came from a donor aged 40 or older with multiple myeloma. The specimen was a population of CD138-negative cells sorted from bone marrow.

The chain's CDR3 is CASSRIPLAEHTDTQYF. The CDR3 DNA follows: TGTGCCAGCAGCCGAATCCCTCTAGCGGAGCACACAGATACGCAGTATTTT. This chain links TRBV7-9 with TRBJ2-3, with TRBD2 matching over 7 bases. The CDR3 is 17 amino acids. The ends lost 5 bases at V and 2 bases at J; junction bases unmatched: 13. Germline-derived CDR1 and CDR2 are SEHNR and FQNEAQ (reference sequence). Using reference TRBV7-9 and TRBJ2-3 for the parts outside the CDR3, the full variable domain is DTGVSQNPRHKITKRGQNVTFRCDPISEHNRLYWYRQTLGQGPEFLTYFQNEAQLEKSRLLSDRFSAERPKGSFSTLEIQRTEQGDSAMYLCASSRIPLAEHTDTQYFGPGTRLTVL.